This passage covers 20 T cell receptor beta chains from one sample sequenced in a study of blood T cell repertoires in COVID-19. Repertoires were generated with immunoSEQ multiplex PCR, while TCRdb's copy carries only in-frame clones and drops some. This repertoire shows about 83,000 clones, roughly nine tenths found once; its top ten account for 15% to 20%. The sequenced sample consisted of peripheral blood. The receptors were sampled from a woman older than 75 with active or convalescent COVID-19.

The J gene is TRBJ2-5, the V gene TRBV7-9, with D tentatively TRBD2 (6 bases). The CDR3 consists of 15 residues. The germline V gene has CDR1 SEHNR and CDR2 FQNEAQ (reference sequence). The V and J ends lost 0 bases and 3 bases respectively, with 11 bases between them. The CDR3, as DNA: TGTGCCAGCAGCTTAGCCATGGGACTTAAAGAGACCCAGTACTTC. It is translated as CASSLAMGLKETQYF.

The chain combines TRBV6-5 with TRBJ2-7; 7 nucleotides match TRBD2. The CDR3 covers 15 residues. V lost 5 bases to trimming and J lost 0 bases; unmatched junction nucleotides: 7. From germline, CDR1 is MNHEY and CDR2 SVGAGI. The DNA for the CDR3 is TGTGCCAGCAGTCGGCCCAGCGGGGACTCCTACGAGCAGTACTTC. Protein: CASSRPSGDSYEQYF.

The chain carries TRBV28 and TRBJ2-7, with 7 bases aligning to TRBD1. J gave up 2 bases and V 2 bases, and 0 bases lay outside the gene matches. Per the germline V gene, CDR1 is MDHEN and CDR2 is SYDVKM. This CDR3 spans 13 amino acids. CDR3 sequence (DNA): TGTGCCAGCAGTTTAACAGGGGCCTACGAGCAGTACTTC. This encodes CASSLTGAYEQYF.

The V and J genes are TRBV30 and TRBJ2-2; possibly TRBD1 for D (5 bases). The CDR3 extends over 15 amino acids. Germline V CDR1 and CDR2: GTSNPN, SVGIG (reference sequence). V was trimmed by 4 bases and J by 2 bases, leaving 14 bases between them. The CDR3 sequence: CAWTGSQINTGELFF. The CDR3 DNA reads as TGTGCCTGGACAGGGTCTCAGATAAACACCGGGGAGCTGTTTTTT.

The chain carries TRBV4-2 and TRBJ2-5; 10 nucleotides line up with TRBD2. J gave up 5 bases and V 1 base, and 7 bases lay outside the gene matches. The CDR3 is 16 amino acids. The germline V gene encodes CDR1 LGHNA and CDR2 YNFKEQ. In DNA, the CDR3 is TGTGCCAGCAGCCAAGTGGGCCAGCGGGAGGGGGAGACCCAGTACTTC. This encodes CASSQVGQREGETQYF.

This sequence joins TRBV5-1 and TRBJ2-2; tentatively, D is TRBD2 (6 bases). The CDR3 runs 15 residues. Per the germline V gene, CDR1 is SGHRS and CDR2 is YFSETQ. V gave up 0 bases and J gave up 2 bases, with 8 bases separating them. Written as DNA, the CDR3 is TGCGCCAGCAGCTTGGGTGGGACTAACACCGGGGAGCTGTTTTTT. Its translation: CASSLGGTNTGELFF.

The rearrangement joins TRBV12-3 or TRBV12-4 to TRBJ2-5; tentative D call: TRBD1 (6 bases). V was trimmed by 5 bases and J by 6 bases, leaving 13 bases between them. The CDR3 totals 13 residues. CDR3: CASSPTGLKTQYF. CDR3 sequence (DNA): TGTGCCAGCAGTCCAACAGGGCTGAAGACCCAGTACTTC.

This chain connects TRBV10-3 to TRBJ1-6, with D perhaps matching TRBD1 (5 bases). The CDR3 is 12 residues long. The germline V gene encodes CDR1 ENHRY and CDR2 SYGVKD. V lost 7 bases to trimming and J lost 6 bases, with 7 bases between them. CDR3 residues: CAINQGNSPLHF. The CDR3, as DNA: TGTGCCATCAATCAGGGTAATTCACCCCTCCACTTT.

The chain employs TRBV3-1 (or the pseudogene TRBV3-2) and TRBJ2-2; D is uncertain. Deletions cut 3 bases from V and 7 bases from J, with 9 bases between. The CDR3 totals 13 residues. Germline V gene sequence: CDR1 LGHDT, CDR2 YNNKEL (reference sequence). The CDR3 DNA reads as TGTGCCAGCAGCCAGGGCGCTATCGGGGAGCTGTTTTTT. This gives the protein CASSQGAIGELFF.

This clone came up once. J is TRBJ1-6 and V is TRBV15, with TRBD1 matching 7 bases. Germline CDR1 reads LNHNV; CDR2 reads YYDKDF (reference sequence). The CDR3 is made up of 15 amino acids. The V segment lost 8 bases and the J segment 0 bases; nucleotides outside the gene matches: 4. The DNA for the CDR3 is TGTGCCACCGGGACAGCTAGCTCCTATAATTCACCCCTCCACTTT. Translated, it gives CATGTASSYNSPLHF. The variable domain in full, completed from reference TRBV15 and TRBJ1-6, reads DAMVIQNPRYQVTQFGKPVTLSCSQTLNHNVMYWYQQKSSQAPKLLFHYYDKDFNNEADTPDNFQSRRPNTSFCFLDIRSPGLGDTAMYLCATGTASSYNSPLHFGNGTRLTVT.

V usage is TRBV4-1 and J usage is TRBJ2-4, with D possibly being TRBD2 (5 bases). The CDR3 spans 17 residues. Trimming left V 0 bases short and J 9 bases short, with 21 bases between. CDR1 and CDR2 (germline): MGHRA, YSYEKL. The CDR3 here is CASSQDRGLKGASIQYF. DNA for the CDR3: TGCGCCAGCAGCCAAGATCGCGGCTTGAAGGGAGCAAGCATTCAGTACTTC.

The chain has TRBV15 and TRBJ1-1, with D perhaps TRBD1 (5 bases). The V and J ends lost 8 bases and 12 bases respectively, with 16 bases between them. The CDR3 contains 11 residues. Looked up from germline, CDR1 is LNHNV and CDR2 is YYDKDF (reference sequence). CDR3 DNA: TGTGCCACCCGTGGACACGAGGTCCCTTTCTTT. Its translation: CATRGHEVPFF.

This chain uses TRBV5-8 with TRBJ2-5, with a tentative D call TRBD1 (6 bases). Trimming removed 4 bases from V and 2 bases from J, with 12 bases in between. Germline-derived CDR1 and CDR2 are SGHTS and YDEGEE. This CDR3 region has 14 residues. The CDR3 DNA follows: TGTGCCAGCAGCACCGGACAGCTTCAAGAGACCCAGTACTTC. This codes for CASSTGQLQETQYF.

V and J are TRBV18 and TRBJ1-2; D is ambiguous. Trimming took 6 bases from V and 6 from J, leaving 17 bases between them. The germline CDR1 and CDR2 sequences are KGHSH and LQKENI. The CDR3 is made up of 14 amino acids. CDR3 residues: CASSPSGRNNGYTF. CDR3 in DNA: TGTGCCAGCTCGCCAAGCGGGAGAAATAATGGCTACACCTTC.

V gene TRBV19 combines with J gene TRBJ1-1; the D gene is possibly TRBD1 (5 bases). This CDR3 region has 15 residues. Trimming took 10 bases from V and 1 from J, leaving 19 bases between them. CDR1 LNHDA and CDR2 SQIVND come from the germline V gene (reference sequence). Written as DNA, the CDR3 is TGTGCCACTTCCGACGCGGGACCCTCGAACACTGAAGCTTTCTTT. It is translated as CATSDAGPSNTEAFF.

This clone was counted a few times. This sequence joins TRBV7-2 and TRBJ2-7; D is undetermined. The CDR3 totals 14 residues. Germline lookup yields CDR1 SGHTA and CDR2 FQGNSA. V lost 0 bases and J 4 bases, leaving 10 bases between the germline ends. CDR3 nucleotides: TGTGCCAGCAGCTTAGCATTTGGAGTTTACGAGCAGTACTTC. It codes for CASSLAFGVYEQYF.

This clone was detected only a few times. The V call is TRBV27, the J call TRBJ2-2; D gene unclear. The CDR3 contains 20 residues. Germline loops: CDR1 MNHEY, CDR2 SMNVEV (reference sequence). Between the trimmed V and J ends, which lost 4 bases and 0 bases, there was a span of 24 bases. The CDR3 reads CASSSSSVLWQSPNTGELFF. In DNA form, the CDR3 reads TGTGCCAGCAGTTCCTCATCCGTCCTTTGGCAATCCCCGAACACCGGGGAGCTGTTTTTT.

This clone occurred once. CDR3 sequence (DNA): TGCGCCATCTATACCGTCGGGTACGGGTGGGCTAATGAAAAACTGTTTTTT. This encodes CAIYTVGYGWANEKLFF. The gene calls are TRBV10-1 and TRBJ1-4; D uncertain. Germline V gives CDR1 WNHNN, CDR2 SYGVQD (reference sequence). This CDR3 is 17 amino acids long. Deletions cut 10 bases from V and 3 bases from J, with 24 bases between.

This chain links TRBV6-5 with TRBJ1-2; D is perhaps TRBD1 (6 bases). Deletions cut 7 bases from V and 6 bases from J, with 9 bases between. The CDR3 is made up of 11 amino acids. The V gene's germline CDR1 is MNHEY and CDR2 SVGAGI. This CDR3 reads CASIGGNGYTF. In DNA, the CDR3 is TGTGCCAGCATAGGGGGTAATGGCTACACCTTC.

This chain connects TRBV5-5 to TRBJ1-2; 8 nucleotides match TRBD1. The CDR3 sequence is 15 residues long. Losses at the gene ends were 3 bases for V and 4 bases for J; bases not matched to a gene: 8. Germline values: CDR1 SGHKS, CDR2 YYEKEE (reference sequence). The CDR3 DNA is TGTGCCAGCAGCTCCGCAGGGGGCCTCTCCTATGGCTACACCTTC. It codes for CASSSAGGLSYGYTF. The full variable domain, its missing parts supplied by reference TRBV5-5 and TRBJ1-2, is DAGVTQSPTHLIKTRGQQVTLRCSPISGHKSVSWYQQVLGQGPQFIFQYYEKEERGRGNFPDRFSARQFPNYSSELNVNALLLGDSALYLCASSSAGGLSYGYTFGSGTRLTVV.